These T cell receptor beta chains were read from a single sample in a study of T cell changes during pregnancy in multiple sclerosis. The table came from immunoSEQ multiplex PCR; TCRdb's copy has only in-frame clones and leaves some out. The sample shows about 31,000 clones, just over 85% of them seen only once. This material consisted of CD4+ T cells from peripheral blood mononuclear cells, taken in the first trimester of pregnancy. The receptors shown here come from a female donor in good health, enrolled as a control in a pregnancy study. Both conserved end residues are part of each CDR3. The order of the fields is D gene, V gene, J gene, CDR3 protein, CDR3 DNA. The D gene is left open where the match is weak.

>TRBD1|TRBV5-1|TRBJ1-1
CASSSDRVGTEAFF
TGCGCCAGCAGCTCAGACAGGGTCGGCACTGAAGCTTTCTTT
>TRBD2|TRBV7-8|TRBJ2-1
CASSLQLAGGQTLHNEQFF
TGTGCCAGCAGCTTACAACTAGCGGGGGGACAAACCCTACACAATGAGCAGTTCTTC
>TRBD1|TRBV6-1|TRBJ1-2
CASSVGQGEDYGYTF
TGTGCCAGCAGTGTAGGACAGGGGGAGGACTATGGCTACACCTTC
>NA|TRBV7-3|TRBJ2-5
CASSLGFNTAPGAQYF
TGTGCCAGCAGCTTAGGATTTAATACGGCCCCGGGGGCCCAGTACTTC
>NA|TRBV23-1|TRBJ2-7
CASSQSLQRTDYEQYF
TGCGCCAGCAGTCAATCGCTGCAGAGGACAGACTACGAGCAGTACTTC
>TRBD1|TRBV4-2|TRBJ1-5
CASSQDGTGGGQPQHF
TGTGCCAGCAGCCAAGATGGGACAGGGGGCGGGCAGCCCCAGCATTTT
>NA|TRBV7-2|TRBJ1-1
CASSPRGGVQVTEAFF
TGTGCCAGCAGCCCCCGGGGAGGGGTTCAGGTCACTGAAGCTTTCTTT
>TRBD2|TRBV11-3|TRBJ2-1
CASSFYSGGAGFTNEQFF
TGTGCCAGCAGCTTCTATTCCGGGGGGGCCGGTTTTACAAATGAGCAGTTCTTC
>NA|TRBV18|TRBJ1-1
CASSPSHLSQGLTEAFF
TGTGCCAGCTCACCTTCCCATCTGAGTCAGGGGCTCACTGAAGCTTTCTTT
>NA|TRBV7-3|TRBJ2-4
CASSLTGGKNIQYF
TGTGCCAGCAGCTTAACGGGGGGAAAAAACATTCAGTACTTC
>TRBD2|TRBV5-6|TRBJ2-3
CASSFFGGGAYDTQYF
TGTGCCAGCAGCTTTTTCGGCGGGGGGGCATATGATACGCAGTATTTT
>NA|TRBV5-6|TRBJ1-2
CASSSGVDYGYTF
TGTGCCAGCAGCTCAGGGGTAGACTATGGCTACACCTTC
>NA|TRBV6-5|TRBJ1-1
CASSMAGPNTEAFF
TGTGCCAGCAGTATGGCAGGGCCGAACACTGAAGCTTTCTTT
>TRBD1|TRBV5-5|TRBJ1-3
CASSWDRASSGNTIYF
TGTGCCAGCAGCTGGGACAGGGCAAGCTCTGGAAACACCATATATTTT
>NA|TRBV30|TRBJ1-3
CAWSYRGDGNTIYF
TGTGCCTGGAGTTATCGGGGGGACGGAAACACCATATATTTT